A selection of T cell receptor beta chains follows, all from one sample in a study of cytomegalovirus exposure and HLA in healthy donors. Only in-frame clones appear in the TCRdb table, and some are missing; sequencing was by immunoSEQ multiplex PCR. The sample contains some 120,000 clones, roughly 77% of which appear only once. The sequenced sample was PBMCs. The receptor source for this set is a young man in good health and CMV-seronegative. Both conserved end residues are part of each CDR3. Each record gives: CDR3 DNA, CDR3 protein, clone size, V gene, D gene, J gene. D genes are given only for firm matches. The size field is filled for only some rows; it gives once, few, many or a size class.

DNA: TGCGCCAGCAGAAATAGGGGGAACACTGAAGCTTTCTTT
CDR3: CASRNRGNTEAFF
size: -
V: TRBV10-2
D: -
J: TRBJ1-1

DNA: TGTGCCAGCAGTTCGGTCCCCGGACAGGGGGCAAACGGGGAGCTGTTTTTT
CDR3: CASSSVPGQGANGELFF
size: -
V: TRBV27
D: TRBD1
J: TRBJ2-2

DNA: TGTGCCAGCAGCCAAGATTTGACAGGGGGTTCCTATGGCTACACCTTC
CDR3: CASSQDLTGGSYGYTF
size: few
V: TRBV4-2
D: TRBD1
J: TRBJ1-2

DNA: TGTGCCAGCAGGGCCCACACAGATACGCAGTATTTT
CDR3: CASRAHTDTQYF
size: -
V: TRBV25-1
D: -
J: TRBJ2-3

DNA: TGTGCCAGCAGTTACTCCGCCGGGGAGCTGTTTTTT
CDR3: CASSYSAGELFF
size: -
V: TRBV6-5
D: -
J: TRBJ2-2

DNA: TGTGCCAGCAGCCAAGAACAGACAGGGGGCCGCAATGAGCAGTTCTTC
CDR3: CASSQEQTGGRNEQFF
size: -
V: TRBV4-2
D: TRBD1
J: TRBJ2-1

DNA: TGTGCCATCAGCCGACAGACAAACACTGAAGCTTTCTTT
CDR3: CAISRQTNTEAFF
size: -
V: TRBV10-3
D: -
J: TRBJ1-1

DNA: TGTGCCAGCAGCTTATCAACAGGGGGAGGGACTGAAGCTTTCTTT
CDR3: CASSLSTGGGTEAFF
size: -
V: TRBV7-6
D: TRBD1
J: TRBJ1-1

DNA: TGTGCCAGCAGCGTAGCGGACAGTTCCTATGGCTACACCTTC
CDR3: CASSVADSSYGYTF
size: -
V: TRBV9
D: -
J: TRBJ1-2

DNA: TGTGCCAGCAGCTCAACGAGGCTCATGAACACTGAAGCTTTCTTT
CDR3: CASSSTRLMNTEAFF
size: -
V: TRBV7-8
D: -
J: TRBJ1-1

DNA: TGTGCCATCAGGGGGGACAGAAACAATGAGCAGTTCTTC
CDR3: CAIRGDRNNEQFF
size: -
V: TRBV10-3
D: TRBD1
J: TRBJ2-1

DNA: TGTGCCAGCAGTTACTATGCGGCCTACGAGCAGTACTTC
CDR3: CASSYYAAYEQYF
size: -
V: TRBV6-5
D: -
J: TRBJ2-7

DNA: TGTGCCAGCAGCGCGGGACAGGACACTGAAGCTTTCTTT
CDR3: CASSAGQDTEAFF
size: -
V: TRBV7-9
D: TRBD1
J: TRBJ1-1

DNA: TGTGCCAGCAGGCCGGGACTTCCCTCCTACAATGAGCAGTTCTTC
CDR3: CASRPGLPSYNEQFF
size: few
V: TRBV5-4
D: -
J: TRBJ2-1

DNA: TGTGCCAGCAGTCAAGGACAGGCCCTAAATCAGCCCCAGCATTTT
CDR3: CASSQGQALNQPQHF
size: -
V: TRBV2
D: TRBD1
J: TRBJ1-5

DNA: TGTGCCAGCTCACCACCGAGCTCCTACGAGCAGTACTTC
CDR3: CASSPPSSYEQYF
size: -
V: TRBV18
D: -
J: TRBJ2-7

DNA: TGTGCCAGTAGTTTCATGACAGGGGCTAATAGCAATCAGCCCCAGCATTTT
CDR3: CASSFMTGANSNQPQHF
size: -
V: TRBV19
D: TRBD1
J: TRBJ1-5

DNA: TGTGCCACCAGCAGAGATTTAGGGGCTAATGAAAAACTGTTTTTT
CDR3: CATSRDLGANEKLFF
size: few
V: TRBV15
D: -
J: TRBJ1-4

DNA: TGTGCCAGCTCTCTTTGGACAGGGACCATCAGATCCTACGAGCAGTACTTC
CDR3: CASSLWTGTIRSYEQYF
size: once
V: TRBV18
D: TRBD1
J: TRBJ2-7

DNA: TGTGCCAGCATTCGGGATGGTTCACCCCTCCACTTT
CDR3: CASIRDGSPLHF
size: -
V: TRBV2
D: -
J: TRBJ1-6

DNA: TGTGCCAGCAGCAGGACAGGGTCGAACACTGAAGCTTTCTTT
CDR3: CASSRTGSNTEAFF
size: once
V: TRBV5-4
D: TRBD1
J: TRBJ1-1

DNA: TGTGCCAGTAAACAGTCAATCGGTAATGAAAAACTGTTTTTT
CDR3: CASKQSIGNEKLFF
size: -
V: TRBV19
D: -
J: TRBJ1-4

DNA: TGCGCCAGCAGCTTGGTAATCGGAGGTGAGCAGTACTTC
CDR3: CASSLVIGGEQYF
size: -
V: TRBV5-1
D: -
J: TRBJ2-7

DNA: TGTGCCAGCAGTGGGGACAGGAGCAATCAGCCCCAGCATTTT
CDR3: CASSGDRSNQPQHF
size: -
V: TRBV25-1
D: TRBD1
J: TRBJ1-5

DNA: TGTGCCAGCAGTTGGGGACAGGCGAACACCGGGGAGCTGTTTTTT
CDR3: CASSWGQANTGELFF
size: few
V: TRBV7-2
D: TRBD1
J: TRBJ2-2

DNA: TGCGCCAGCAGCCAAGGCAGGAGGGAGGGAGCGGGGGGGGCGGAAGGAAAGAATGAGCAGTTCTTC
CDR3: CASSQGRREGAGGAEGKNEQFF
size: few
V: TRBV4-1
D: TRBD2
J: TRBJ2-1

DNA: TGTGCCAGCAGCTTAGGGCAGGAGGGATTGCACTATGGCTACACCTTC
CDR3: CASSLGQEGLHYGYTF
size: -
V: TRBV7-9
D: -
J: TRBJ1-2

DNA: TGTGCCAGCAGCGTAGGAGAAGACAGGGGGCGCAGGGAAAACACCATATATTTT
CDR3: CASSVGEDRGRRENTIYF
size: few
V: TRBV9
D: TRBD1
J: TRBJ1-3

DNA: TGTGCCAGCAGCTTAGGAGGGCTTAATGAAAAACTGTTTTTT
CDR3: CASSLGGLNEKLFF
size: few
V: TRBV7-2
D: -
J: TRBJ1-4

DNA: TGCAGTGGGGAGGGGGAAGAGACCCAGTACTTC
CDR3: CSGEGEETQYF
size: -
V: TRBV20-1
D: -
J: TRBJ2-5

DNA: TGTGCCAGCAGCTTCAGTATAGAGGGCACAGATACGCAGTATTTT
CDR3: CASSFSIEGTDTQYF
size: few
V: TRBV7-9
D: -
J: TRBJ2-3

DNA: TGTGCCAGCAGCCCTAGACTAGCGGGGACGTCACCAGATACGCAGTATTTT
CDR3: CASSPRLAGTSPDTQYF
size: -
V: TRBV11-1
D: TRBD2
J: TRBJ2-3

DNA: TGTGCCAGTAGTGATTCGAGGGCTAACTATGGCTACACCTTC
CDR3: CASSDSRANYGYTF
size: -
V: TRBV19
D: -
J: TRBJ1-2

DNA: TGTGCCAGCGGCCCCGGGACACTTAATCAGCCCCAGCATTTT
CDR3: CASGPGTLNQPQHF
size: few
V: TRBV5-5
D: -
J: TRBJ1-5

DNA: TGTGCCAGCAGCTTGGAGATAGGGCGGGGCGGGACCCAGTACTTC
CDR3: CASSLEIGRGGTQYF
size: -
V: TRBV5-5
D: -
J: TRBJ2-5

DNA: TGTGCCAGTTCCGTTTCGGGAGTCACTGAAGCTTTCTTT
CDR3: CASSVSGVTEAFF
size: -
V: TRBV19
D: -
J: TRBJ1-1

DNA: TGTGCCAGTAGTATAGTCGGGACAGGCTTTCCCTACGAGCAGTACTTC
CDR3: CASSIVGTGFPYEQYF
size: -
V: TRBV19
D: TRBD1
J: TRBJ2-7

DNA: TGTGCCAGTAGTGCCCCTAGCGGGGGGGCCCGGGAGCAGTTCTTC
CDR3: CASSAPSGGAREQFF
size: -
V: TRBV19
D: TRBD2
J: TRBJ2-1

DNA: TGTGCCAGCAGCCCAGATGGGGACAGGGGAAAGACCCAGTACTTC
CDR3: CASSPDGDRGKTQYF
size: -
V: TRBV13
D: TRBD1
J: TRBJ2-5

DNA: TGCGCCAGCAGCCAAGACGGGACAGGCGGTTTCTATGGCTACACCTTC
CDR3: CASSQDGTGGFYGYTF
size: -
V: TRBV4-1
D: TRBD1
J: TRBJ1-2

DNA: TGTGCCACCAGCAGAGGGCCAGGGGAGTATCAGCCCCAGCATTTT
CDR3: CATSRGPGEYQPQHF
size: -
V: TRBV15
D: -
J: TRBJ1-5

DNA: TGTGCCAGCAGTGAACAGGGGCGGGGGGAAGACGAGCAGTACTTC
CDR3: CASSEQGRGEDEQYF
size: -
V: TRBV6-1
D: TRBD2
J: TRBJ2-7

DNA: TGTGCCAGCAACCCAGGACTAGAAAAGTACCAAGAGACCCAGTACTTC
CDR3: CASNPGLEKYQETQYF
size: few
V: TRBV2
D: TRBD2
J: TRBJ2-5

DNA: TGTGCCAGCGGCAGACTCGATACCACAGATACGCAGTATTTT
CDR3: CASGRLDTTDTQYF
size: -
V: TRBV9
D: -
J: TRBJ2-3

DNA: TGTGCCAGCACCCCGGGTAGTTCCGGCACTGAAGCTTTCTTT
CDR3: CASTPGSSGTEAFF
size: -
V: TRBV9
D: -
J: TRBJ1-1

DNA: TGTGCCAGCAGCCCAGGGACAGCCTACGAGCAGTACTTC
CDR3: CASSPGTAYEQYF
size: -
V: TRBV5-5
D: TRBD1
J: TRBJ2-7

DNA: TGTGCCAGCAGCCAGAGCGGGGCAGGGGTCAGAGGGACTAATGAAAAACTGTTTTTT
CDR3: CASSQSGAGVRGTNEKLFF
size: -
V: TRBV5-4
D: -
J: TRBJ1-4

DNA: TGTGCCAGCAGCGACCGGACAGGGGGAGGAGGCTACACCTTC
CDR3: CASSDRTGGGGYTF
size: -
V: TRBV27
D: TRBD1
J: TRBJ1-2

DNA: TGTGCCAGCAGCTTCGGGACAGGGAATCAGCCCCAGCATTTT
CDR3: CASSFGTGNQPQHF
size: -
V: TRBV7-9
D: TRBD1
J: TRBJ1-5

DNA: TGTGCCAGCCAGGATAGGCCCTCCTACGAGCAGTACTTC
CDR3: CASQDRPSYEQYF
size: once
V: TRBV6-5
D: -
J: TRBJ2-7

DNA: TGTGCCAGCAGCTTCTCGGGTCTTAACTATGGCTACACCTTC
CDR3: CASSFSGLNYGYTF
size: -
V: TRBV11-2
D: -
J: TRBJ1-2

DNA: TGCGCCAGCAGCTTGGGAGGGCGGGACTATGGCTACACCTTC
CDR3: CASSLGGRDYGYTF
size: -
V: TRBV5-1
D: -
J: TRBJ1-2

DNA: TGTGCCAGCAGCTCCCCTGGGGGGGGGCAGGGAGCTTTCTTT
CDR3: CASSSPGGGQGAFF
size: -
V: TRBV7-9
D: -
J: TRBJ1-1

DNA: TGTGCCAGCAGTTTTGATCTAGCGGGGGGGCAAATTAGGGAGACCCAGTACTTC
CDR3: CASSFDLAGGQIRETQYF
size: -
V: TRBV5-6
D: TRBD2
J: TRBJ2-5

DNA: TGTGCCAGCAGCATTTCACAGGGAGGGAATGAAAAACTGTTTTTT
CDR3: CASSISQGGNEKLFF
size: -
V: TRBV9
D: -
J: TRBJ1-4

DNA: TGTGCCAGCAGTGACGCGGGGGGCACAGATACGCAGTATTTT
CDR3: CASSDAGGTDTQYF
size: few
V: TRBV6-4
D: TRBD2
J: TRBJ2-3

DNA: TGCGCCAGCAGCTTTAGATACGAGCAGTACTTC
CDR3: CASSFRYEQYF
size: -
V: TRBV5-1
D: -
J: TRBJ2-7

DNA: TGTGCCAGCAACCGGAAGGGGGCGTCGGAGACCCAGTACTTC
CDR3: CASNRKGASETQYF
size: -
V: TRBV7-2
D: TRBD1
J: TRBJ2-5

DNA: TGTGCCAGCAGTTTATGGTCTGGACAGGGCAATCAGCCCCAGCATTTT
CDR3: CASSLWSGQGNQPQHF
size: -
V: TRBV27
D: TRBD1
J: TRBJ1-5

DNA: TGTGCCGGCAGCCAAGACCCCAGGGGGCTCCTCTCCTACGAGCAGTACTTC
CDR3: CAGSQDPRGLLSYEQYF
size: -
V: TRBV4-2
D: TRBD1
J: TRBJ2-7